The 12 T cell receptor beta chains below come from one sample, sequenced in a study of neurological immune-mediated disorders. MiXCR, applied by TCRdb to the 5' RACE reads, yields one record per CDR3 protein. The sample holds roughly 36,000 distinct CDR3 sequences, less than 9% seen once. The sequencing sample was made of CD4+ T cells from blood. Source of these receptors: a man over 45 in good health.

The chain combines TRBV28 with TRBJ1-5; possible D gene TRBD1, 5 bases. Trimming cost V 5 bases and J 4 bases, with 12 bases left between them. Looked up from germline, CDR1 is MDHEN and CDR2 is SYDVKM. This CDR3 spans 14 amino acids. The CDR3 DNA reads TGTGCCAGCAGTCGGGGGGGTGGGAATCAGCCCCAGCATTTT. As protein: CASSRGGGNQPQHF.

At least ten counts were recorded for this clonotype. The CDR3 sequence: CASSPGTGGKQYF. The CDR3 nucleotides read TGTGCCAGCAGCCCCGGGACAGGGGGTAAGCAGTACTTC. This chain links TRBV6-5 with TRBJ2-7; 11 nucleotides agree with TRBD1. J gave up 8 bases and V 6 bases, and 6 bases lay outside the gene matches. Germline V gene lookup returns CDR1 MNHEY and CDR2 SVGAGI. The CDR3 length is 13 residues.

This clonotype occurred many times. The chain carries TRBV3-1 and TRBJ1-2; perhaps TRBD1 as D (5 bases). The CDR3 consists of 15 residues. Germline CDR1 is LGHDT and CDR2 is YNNKEL (reference sequence). The V and J ends lost 0 bases and 5 bases respectively, with 13 bases between them. The DNA for the CDR3 is TGTGCCAGCAGCCAAGAAGGGGTCCTTAGGTATGGCTACACCTTC. Translation: CASSQEGVLRYGYTF.

Many counts were recorded for this clonotype. This chain uses TRBV3-1 with TRBJ1-2; 7 positions match TRBD1. The CDR3 totals 13 residues. The V gene end was trimmed by 4 bases and the J gene end by 3 bases; junction bases not matched to a gene: 2. CDR1 LGHDT and CDR2 YNNKEL come from the germline V gene (reference sequence). The CDR3, as DNA: TGTGCCAGCAGCCTCGACAGGGACTATGGCTACACCTTC. Translating gives CASSLDRDYGYTF. The variable domain in full, with the rest retrieved from reference TRBV3-1 and TRBJ1-2, is DTAVSQTPKYLVTQMGNDKSIKCEQNLGHDTMYWYKQDSKKFLKIMFSYNNKELIINETVPNRFSPKSPDKAHLNLHINSLELGDSAVYFCASSLDRDYGYTFGSGTRLTVV.

This clonotype was counted between two and nine times. The chain recombines TRBV28 with TRBJ1-6, with TRBD1 as a possible D gene (6 bases). CDR1 is MDHEN and CDR2 is SYDVKM in the germline V gene. V was shortened by 2 bases and J by 4 bases, with 12 bases between the two germline ends. The CDR3 has 16 amino acids. CDR3 in DNA: TGTGCCAGCAGTTTACCCAGGGGAGGTTATAATTCACCCCTCCACTTT. Its translation is CASSLPRGGYNSPLHF.

This clonotype was counted at least ten times. The gene calls are TRBV7-9 and TRBJ1-2; no firm D call. The CDR3 is 15 residues long. The V and J ends lost 5 bases and 2 bases respectively, with 15 bases between them. Germline V gene lookup returns CDR1 SEHNR and CDR2 FQNEAQ (reference sequence). In DNA, the CDR3 is TGTGCCAGCAGCCTAAATCCCGGGAGAAACTATGGCTACACCTTC. Translation gives CASSLNPGRNYGYTF.

This clonotype was counted many times. The chain uses TRBV28 and TRBJ1-2; D is perhaps TRBD1 (5 bases). V was shortened by 6 bases and J by 6 bases, with 8 bases between the two germline ends. The CDR3 extends over 11 amino acids. Per germline, CDR1 MDHEN and CDR2 SYDVKM. The CDR3 nucleotides are TGTGCCAGCAGAATACAGGATGGCTACACCTTC. Protein product: CASRIQDGYTF.

This clonotype was counted ten times or more. The rearrangement joins TRBV5-1 to TRBJ1-1; TRBD1 matches at 9 bases. The V and J ends lost 4 bases and 5 bases, in that order; junction bases with no gene match: 9. This CDR3 spans 15 amino acids. The germline V gene has CDR1 SGHRS and CDR2 YFSETQ. The CDR3 here is CASSIRQGGGTEAFF. The CDR3 coding sequence is TGCGCCAGCAGCATACGACAGGGGGGCGGTACTGAAGCTTTCTTT.

This clonotype occurred a few times. The chain is built from TRBV6-5 and TRBJ1-1; D is ambiguous. Germline CDR1 reads MNHEY; CDR2 reads SVGAGI. The V gene lost 4 bases and the J gene lost 11 bases, with 14 bases spanning the gap. CDR3 length: 12 residues. The CDR3 DNA follows: TGTGCCAGCAGTTCAGGACCCGGCGGGGCTTTCTTT. Translating gives CASSSGPGGAFF.

This clonotype showed up just a few times. The V call is TRBV27, the J call TRBJ1-5; D remains ambiguous. Per germline, CDR1 MNHEY and CDR2 SMNVEV (reference sequence). V dropped 6 bases and J dropped 3 bases, with 15 bases sitting between them. The length of the CDR3 is 15 residues. The chain's CDR3 is CASSRGIVDNQPQHF. The CDR3 bases are TGTGCCAGCAGCCGCGGGATCGTGGACAATCAGCCCCAGCATTTT.

Ten or more counts support this clonotype. The gene calls are TRBV20-1 and TRBJ2-1, with 8 bases that match TRBD2. This CDR3 contains 15 residues. The trim removed 1 base at V and 4 bases at J, leaving 6 bases unmatched. Germline values: CDR1 DFQATT, CDR2 SNEGSKA (reference sequence). CDR3 sequence reads: CSARAPSGLYNEQFF. CDR3 coding DNA: TGCAGTGCTAGAGCTCCTAGCGGGCTATACAATGAGCAGTTCTTC.

This clonotype was seen ten or more times. This sequence joins TRBV20-1 and TRBJ2-7; D is uncertain. V was clipped by 6 bases and J by 4 bases, with 16 bases between them. Germline V gene data show CDR1 as DFQATT and CDR2 as SNEGSKA (reference sequence). This CDR3 spans 13 amino acids. CDR3 coding DNA: TGCAGTGCAAAACTACCTAAGGCGTACGAGCAGTACTTC. Translating it yields CSAKLPKAYEQYF.